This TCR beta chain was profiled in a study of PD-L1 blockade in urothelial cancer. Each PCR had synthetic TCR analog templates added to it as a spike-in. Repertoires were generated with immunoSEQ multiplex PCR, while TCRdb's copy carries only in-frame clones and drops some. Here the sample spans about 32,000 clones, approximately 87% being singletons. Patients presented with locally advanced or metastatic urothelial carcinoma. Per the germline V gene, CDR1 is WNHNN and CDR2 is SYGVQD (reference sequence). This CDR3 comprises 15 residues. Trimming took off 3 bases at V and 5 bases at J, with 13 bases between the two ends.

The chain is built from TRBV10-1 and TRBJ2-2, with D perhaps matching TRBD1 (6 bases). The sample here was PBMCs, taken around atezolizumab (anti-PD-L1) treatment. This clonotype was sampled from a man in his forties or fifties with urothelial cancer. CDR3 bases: TGCGCCAGCAGTGATCAGGGGCGGCATACCGGGGAGCTGTTTTTT. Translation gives CASSDQGRHTGELFF.